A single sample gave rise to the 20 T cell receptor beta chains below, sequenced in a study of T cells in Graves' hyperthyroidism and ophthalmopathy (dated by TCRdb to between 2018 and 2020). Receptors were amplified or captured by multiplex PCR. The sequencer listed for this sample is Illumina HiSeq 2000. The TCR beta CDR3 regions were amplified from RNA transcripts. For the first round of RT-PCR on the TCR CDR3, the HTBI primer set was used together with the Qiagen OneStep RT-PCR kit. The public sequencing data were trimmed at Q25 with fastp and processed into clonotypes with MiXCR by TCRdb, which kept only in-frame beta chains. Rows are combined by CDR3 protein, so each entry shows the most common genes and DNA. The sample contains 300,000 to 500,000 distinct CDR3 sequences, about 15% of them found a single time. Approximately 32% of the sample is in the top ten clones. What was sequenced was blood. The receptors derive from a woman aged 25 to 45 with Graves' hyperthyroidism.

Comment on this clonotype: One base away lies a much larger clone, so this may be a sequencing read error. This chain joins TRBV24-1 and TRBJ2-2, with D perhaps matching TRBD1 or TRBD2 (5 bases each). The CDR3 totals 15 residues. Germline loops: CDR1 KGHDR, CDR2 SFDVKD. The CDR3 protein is CATSDLNRNTGEPFF. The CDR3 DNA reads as TGTGCCACCAGTGACCTGAACAGGAACACCGGGGAGCCGTTTTTT.

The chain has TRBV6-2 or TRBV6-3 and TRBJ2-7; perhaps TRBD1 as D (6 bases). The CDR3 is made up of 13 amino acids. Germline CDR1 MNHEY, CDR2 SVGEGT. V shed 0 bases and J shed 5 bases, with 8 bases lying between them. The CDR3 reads CASSYSQGNEQYF. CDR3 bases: TGTGCCAGCAGTTACTCCCAGGGGAACGAGCAGTACTTC.

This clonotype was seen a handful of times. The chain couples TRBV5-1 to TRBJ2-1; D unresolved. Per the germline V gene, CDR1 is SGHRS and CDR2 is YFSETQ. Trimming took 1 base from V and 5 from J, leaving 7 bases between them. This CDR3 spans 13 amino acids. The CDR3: CASSLTEHNEQFF. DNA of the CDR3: TGCGCCAGCAGCTTGACAGAGCACAATGAGCAGTTCTTC.

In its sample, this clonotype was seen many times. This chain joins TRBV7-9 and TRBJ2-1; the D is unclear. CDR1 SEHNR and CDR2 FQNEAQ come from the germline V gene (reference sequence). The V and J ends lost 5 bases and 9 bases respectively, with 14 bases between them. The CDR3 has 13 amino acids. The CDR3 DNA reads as TGTGCCAGCAGCCCGACGATAGGATTTGAGCAGTTCTTC. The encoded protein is CASSPTIGFEQFF.

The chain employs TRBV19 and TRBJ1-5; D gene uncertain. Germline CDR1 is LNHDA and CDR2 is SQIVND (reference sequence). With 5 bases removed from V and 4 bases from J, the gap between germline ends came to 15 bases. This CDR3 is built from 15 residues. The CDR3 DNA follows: TGTGCCAGTAGTGCCCGGACGGAAATGAATCAGCCCCAGCATTTT. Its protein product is CASSARTEMNQPQHF.

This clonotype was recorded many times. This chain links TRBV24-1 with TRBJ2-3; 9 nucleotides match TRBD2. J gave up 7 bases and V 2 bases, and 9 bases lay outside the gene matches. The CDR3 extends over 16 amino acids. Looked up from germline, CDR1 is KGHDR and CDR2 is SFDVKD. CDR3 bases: TGTGCCACCAGTGATTCTTCTAGCGGGACTACCAATACGCAGTATTTT. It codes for CATSDSSSGTTNTQYF.

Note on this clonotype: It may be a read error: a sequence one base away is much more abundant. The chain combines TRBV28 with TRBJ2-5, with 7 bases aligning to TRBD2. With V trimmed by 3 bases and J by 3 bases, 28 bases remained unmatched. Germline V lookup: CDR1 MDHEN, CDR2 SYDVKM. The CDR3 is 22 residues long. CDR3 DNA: TGTGCCAGCAGTTTCCTCGCGACTAGCTGGAGTTTTGTGTCCTTAAAGGAAGAGACCCAGTACTTC. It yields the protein CASSFLATSWSFVSLKEETQYF. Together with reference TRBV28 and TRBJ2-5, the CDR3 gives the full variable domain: DVKVTQSSRYLVKRTGEKVFLECVQDMDHENMFWYRQDPGLGLRLIYFSYDVKMKEKGDIPEGYSVSREKKERFSLILESASTNQTSMYLCASSFLATSWSFVSLKEETQYFGPGTRLLVL.

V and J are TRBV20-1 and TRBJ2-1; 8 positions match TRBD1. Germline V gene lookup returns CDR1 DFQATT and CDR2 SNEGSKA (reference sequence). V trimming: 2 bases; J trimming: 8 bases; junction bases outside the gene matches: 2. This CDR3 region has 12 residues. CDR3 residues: CSARQGADEQFF. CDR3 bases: TGCAGTGCTAGACAGGGGGCCGATGAGCAGTTCTTC.

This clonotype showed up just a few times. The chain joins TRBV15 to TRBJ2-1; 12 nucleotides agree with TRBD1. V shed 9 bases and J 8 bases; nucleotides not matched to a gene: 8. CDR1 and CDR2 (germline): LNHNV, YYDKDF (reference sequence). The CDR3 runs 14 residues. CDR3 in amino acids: CATERDRGQYEQFF. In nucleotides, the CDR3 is TGTGCCACGGAAAGGGACAGGGGGCAATATGAGCAGTTCTTC.

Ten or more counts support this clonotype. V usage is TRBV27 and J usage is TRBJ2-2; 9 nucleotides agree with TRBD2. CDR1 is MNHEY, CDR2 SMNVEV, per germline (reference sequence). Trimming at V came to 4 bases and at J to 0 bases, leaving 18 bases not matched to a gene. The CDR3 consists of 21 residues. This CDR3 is CASSSRVAGDSWPANTGELFF. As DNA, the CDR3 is TGTGCCAGCAGTTCTAGAGTAGCGGGAGACTCGTGGCCCGCGAACACCGGGGAGCTGTTTTTT.

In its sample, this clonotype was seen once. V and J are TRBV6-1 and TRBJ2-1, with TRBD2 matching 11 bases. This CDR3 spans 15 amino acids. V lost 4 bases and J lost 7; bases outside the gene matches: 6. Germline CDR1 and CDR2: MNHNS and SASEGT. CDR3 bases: TGTGCCAGCAGTGTCACTAGCGGGAGTATGAATGAGCAGTTCTTC. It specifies CASSVTSGSMNEQFF.

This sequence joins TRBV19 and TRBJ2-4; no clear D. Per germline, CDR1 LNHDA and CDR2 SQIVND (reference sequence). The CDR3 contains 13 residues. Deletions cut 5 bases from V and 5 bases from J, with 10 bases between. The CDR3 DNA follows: TGTGCCAGTAGTCCCGACGGGCAAAACATTCAGTACTTC. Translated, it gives CASSPDGQNIQYF.

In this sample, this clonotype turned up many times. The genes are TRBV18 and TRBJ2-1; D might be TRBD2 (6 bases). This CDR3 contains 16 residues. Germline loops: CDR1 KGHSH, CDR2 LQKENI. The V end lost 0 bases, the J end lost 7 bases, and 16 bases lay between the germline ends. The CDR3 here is CASSPPMGGTGNEQFF. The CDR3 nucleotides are TGTGCCAGCTCACCACCGATGGGCGGGACGGGAAATGAGCAGTTCTTC.

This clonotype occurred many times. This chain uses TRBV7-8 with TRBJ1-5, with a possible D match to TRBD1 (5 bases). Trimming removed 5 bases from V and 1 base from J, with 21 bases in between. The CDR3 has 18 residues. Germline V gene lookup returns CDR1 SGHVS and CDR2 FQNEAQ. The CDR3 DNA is TGTGCCAGCAGCCCCCGCCTAACAGGTACGGCGAGCAATCAGCCCCAGCATTTT. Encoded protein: CASSPRLTGTASNQPQHF.

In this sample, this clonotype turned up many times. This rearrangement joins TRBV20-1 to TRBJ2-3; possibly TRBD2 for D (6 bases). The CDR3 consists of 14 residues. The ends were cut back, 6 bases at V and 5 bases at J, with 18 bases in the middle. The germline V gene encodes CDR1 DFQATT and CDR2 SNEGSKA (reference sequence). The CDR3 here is CSAPLSGPLDTQYF. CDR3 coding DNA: TGCAGTGCACCTCTCAGCGGGCCCCTAGATACGCAGTATTTT.

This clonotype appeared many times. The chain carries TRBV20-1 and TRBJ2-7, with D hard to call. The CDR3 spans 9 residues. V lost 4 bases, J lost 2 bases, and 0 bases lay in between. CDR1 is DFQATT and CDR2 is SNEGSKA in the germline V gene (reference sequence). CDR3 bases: TGCAGTGCTACCTACGAGCAGTACTTC. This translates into CSATYEQYF.

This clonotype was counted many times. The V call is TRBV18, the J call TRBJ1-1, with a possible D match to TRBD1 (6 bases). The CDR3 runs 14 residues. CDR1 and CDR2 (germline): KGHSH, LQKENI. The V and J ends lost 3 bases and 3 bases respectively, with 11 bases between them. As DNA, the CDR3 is TGTGCCAGCTCACCGCTGGGACATCACACTGAAGCTTTCTTT. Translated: CASSPLGHHTEAFF.

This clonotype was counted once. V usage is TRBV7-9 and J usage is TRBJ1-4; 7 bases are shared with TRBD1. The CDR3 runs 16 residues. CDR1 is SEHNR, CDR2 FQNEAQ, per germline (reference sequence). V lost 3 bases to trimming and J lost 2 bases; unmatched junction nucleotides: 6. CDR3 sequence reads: CASSFLTGSTNEKLFF. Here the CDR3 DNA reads TGTGCCAGCAGCTTCCTGACAGGGTCTACTAATGAAAAACTGTTTTTT.

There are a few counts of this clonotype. The CDR3 sequence is CASKHLGVADTQYF. The CDR3 nucleotides read TGTGCCAGTAAGCACCTGGGGGTCGCAGATACGCAGTATTTT. The chain recombines TRBV19 with TRBJ2-3; D may correspond to TRBD1 or TRBD2 (5 bases each). Germline CDR1 is LNHDA and CDR2 is SQIVND (reference sequence). The length of the CDR3 is 14 residues. Deletions cut 7 bases from V and 4 bases from J, with 15 bases between.

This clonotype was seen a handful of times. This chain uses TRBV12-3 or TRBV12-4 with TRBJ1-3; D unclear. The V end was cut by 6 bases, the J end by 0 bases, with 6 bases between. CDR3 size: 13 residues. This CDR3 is CASRSSSGNTIYF. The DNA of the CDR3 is TGTGCCAGCAGGTCCAGCTCTGGAAACACCATATATTTT.